This entry concerns a single T cell receptor (beta chain). With 2 bases clipped from V and 6 bases from J, the junction kept 5 bases outside the gene matches. There are 15 residues in the CDR3. CDR1 and CDR2 from the germline V gene are PRHDT and FYEKMQ (reference sequence). This record comes from a study of blood T cells in healthy people across ages. Primed by a sample-barcoded 5' primer and a J-beta primer mix, a second PCR proceeded for 7 to 11 cycles. Each CDR3 protein gets one entry after TCRdb re-called the 5' RACE reads with MiXCR. The sample lists hundreds of thousands of distinct CDR3 sequences; around 24% were seen once. This sample also belongs to another study, concerning T cells of mothers and their children. That investigation notes: The whole RNA yield was converted to cDNA, roughly 1.5 ug per 15 ul. When mothers and children were related, their normalized repertoire overlap, which was always slightly higher, did not differ significantly from that of unrelated pairs.

This TCR derives from a boy between 10 and 17 years old in good health. The chain couples TRBV13 to TRBJ2-7; 12 nucleotides align to TRBD2. The specimen was blood. The CDR3 spells CASSLLLAGGSEQYF. DNA of the CDR3: TGTGCCAGCAGCTTATTACTAGCGGGAGGCTCCGAGCAGTACTTC.